These 27 T cell receptor beta chains originate from one sample sequenced in a study of cytomegalovirus exposure and HLA in healthy donors. Repertoires were generated with immunoSEQ multiplex PCR, while TCRdb's copy carries only in-frame clones and drops some. The sample has over 120,000 clones; roughly 87% are singletons. The source material was PBMCs. These receptors were obtained from a young man in good health and CMV-seropositive.

The count of this clone is one. This chain links TRBV19 with TRBJ1-1; 8 bases match TRBD1. This CDR3 region has 12 residues. Germline CDR1 reads LNHDA; CDR2 reads SQIVND (reference sequence). V trimming: 6 bases; J trimming: 6 bases; junction bases outside the gene matches: 3. In nucleotides, the CDR3 is TGTGCCAGTAGATTACAGGGGGCTGAAGCTTTCTTT. It specifies CASRLQGAEAFF.

The chain carries TRBV18 and TRBJ1-6, with 7 nucleotides matching TRBD1. With V trimmed by 6 bases and J by 5 bases, 4 bases remained unmatched. The CDR3 length is 14 residues. CDR1 and CDR2 (germline): KGHSH, LQKENI. The CDR3 DNA reads as TGTGCCAGCTCGTCCGGGACAGATAATTCACCCCTCCACTTT. Translated: CASSSGTDNSPLHF.

This chain connects TRBV28 to TRBJ2-2; D is unresolved. Looked up from germline, CDR1 is MDHEN and CDR2 is SYDVKM. The CDR3 loop spans 15 amino acids. V was cut by 2 bases and J by 3 bases, with 10 bases left in between. The CDR3 sequence is CASSLGHRDTGELFF. In nucleotides, the CDR3 is TGTGCCAGCAGTTTAGGGCACAGAGACACCGGGGAGCTGTTTTTT.

The chain employs TRBV6-6 and TRBJ1-2; perhaps TRBD1 as D (6 bases). Germline V CDR1 and CDR2: MNHNY, SVGAGI (reference sequence). Trimming cost V 0 bases and J 5 bases, with 10 bases left between them. The CDR3 is 14 residues long. CDR3 region: CASSYSTRGYGYTF. Here the CDR3 DNA reads TGTGCCAGCAGTTACTCGACCAGGGGTTATGGCTACACCTTC.

This rearrangement joins TRBV15 to TRBJ2-1; 9 bases agree with TRBD2. The CDR3 covers 13 residues. Germline CDR1 LNHNV, CDR2 YYDKDF (reference sequence). V shed 5 bases, J shed 14 bases, and the junction held 10 bases outside the gene matches. The chain's CDR3 is CATSPFLAGYEFF. In nucleotides, the CDR3 is TGTGCCACCAGCCCCTTCCTAGCGGGGTATGAGTTCTTC.

The chain uses TRBV10-3 and TRBJ2-3; TRBD1 matches at 8 bases. This CDR3 has 16 amino acids. V lost 0 bases to trimming and J lost 5 bases; unmatched junction nucleotides: 7. Looked up from germline, CDR1 is ENHRY and CDR2 is SYGVKD. The DNA for the CDR3 is TGTGCCATCAGTGAGTCATCAGGGGGCGCAGGAGATACGCAGTATTTT. As protein: CAISESSGGAGDTQYF.

For the CDR3, the DNA is TGTGCCAGCTCACAAACAGATAATGAAAAACTGTTTTTT. This codes for CASSQTDNEKLFF. The chain recombines TRBV18 with TRBJ1-4; D call uncertain. The germline V gene encodes CDR1 KGHSH and CDR2 LQKENI. The CDR3 spans 13 residues. Between the trimmed V and J ends, which lost 4 bases and 4 bases, there was a span of 7 bases.

This chain's CDR3 is CASSRTGGVYGYTF. DNA of the CDR3: TGTGCCAGCAGTAGGACAGGGGGCGTCTATGGCTACACCTTC. This chain joins TRBV6-5 and TRBJ1-2; 11 positions agree with TRBD1. Germline trimming cut 5 bases from V and 4 bases from J; bases unmatched to any gene: 3. Germline assignment: CDR1 MNHEY and CDR2 SVGAGI. The CDR3 is 14 residues long.

This clone showed up just once. J is TRBJ2-2 and V is TRBV7-6; D is undetermined. The CDR3 covers 15 residues. Trimming cost V 4 bases and J 4 bases, with 13 bases left between them. Germline CDR1 SGHVS, CDR2 FNYEAQ. The chain's CDR3 is CASSSFSDFTGELFF. In DNA form, the CDR3 reads TGTGCCAGCAGCTCCTTCAGTGATTTCACCGGGGAGCTGTTTTTT.

This chain connects TRBV7-3 to TRBJ2-3, with 7 nucleotides matching TRBD2. Germline V gene lookup returns CDR1 SGHTA and CDR2 FQGTGA. V trimming: 2 bases; J trimming: 0 bases; junction bases outside the gene matches: 5. The CDR3 is 16 residues long. The CDR3 loop reads CASSLGNGGSTDTQYF. CDR3 nucleotide sequence: TGTGCCAGCAGCTTAGGTAACGGGGGGAGCACAGATACGCAGTATTTT. The full variable domain, with the rest looked up from reference TRBV7-3 and TRBJ2-3, is GAGVSQTPSNKVTEKGKYVELRCDPISGHTALYWYRQSLGQGPEFLIYFQGTGAADDSGLPNDRFFAVRPEGSVSTLKIQRTERGDSAVYLCASSLGNGGSTDTQYFGPGTRLTVL.

This clone was picked up a small number of times. The chain joins TRBV19 to TRBJ1-2, with TRBD1 identical over 7 bases. Per the germline V gene, CDR1 is LNHDA and CDR2 is SQIVND (reference sequence). V shed 5 bases and J 3 bases; nucleotides not matched to a gene: 12. The CDR3 has 16 residues. In nucleotides, the CDR3 is TGTGCCAGTAGTCCCCGGAGTACAGGGGTCTACTATGGCTACACCTTC. It is translated as CASSPRSTGVYYGYTF.

This chain links TRBV30 with TRBJ1-5; no firm D call. The V gene's germline CDR1 is GTSNPN and CDR2 SVGIG (reference sequence). V lost 0 bases and J lost 4, with 16 bases in between. The CDR3 has 16 amino acids. CDR3 region: CAWSVGRELANQPQHF. The CDR3 DNA follows: TGTGCCTGGAGTGTAGGGCGGGAATTAGCAAATCAGCCCCAGCATTTT.

The CDR3 loop is CAWSEGVSNQPQHF. Here the CDR3 DNA reads TGTGCCTGGAGTGAAGGGGTTAGCAATCAGCCCCAGCATTTT. V usage is TRBV30 and J usage is TRBJ1-5; perhaps TRBD1 as D (5 bases). The V and J ends lost 1 base and 0 bases respectively, with 7 bases between them. Germline V CDR1 and CDR2: GTSNPN, SVGIG (reference sequence). This CDR3 spans 14 amino acids.

This clone was recorded once. The CDR3 region has the DNA TGTGCCAGCAGTCAATCTCTAGCGGGAGGAGTTGAGCAGTTCTTC. Its translation is CASSQSLAGGVEQFF. The rearrangement uses TRBV7-6 and TRBJ2-1, with TRBD2 matching over 11 bases. Losses at the gene ends were 6 bases for V and 9 bases for J; bases not matched to a gene: 10. CDR1 and CDR2 from the germline V gene are SGHVS and FNYEAQ. The length of the CDR3 is 15 residues.

J is TRBJ2-6 and V is TRBV12-5; D unresolved. Germline V lookup: CDR1 LGHNT, CDR2 FRNRAP. The germline V and J ends were trimmed by 4 bases and 1 base, with 2 bases remaining between them. CDR3 size: 13 residues. For the CDR3, the DNA is TGTGCTAGTGGTTCTTCTGGGGCCAACGTCCTGACTTTC. Amino acid sequence: CASGSSGANVLTF.

The J gene is TRBJ2-7, the V gene TRBV6-5, with D tentatively TRBD1 (5 bases). Per the germline V gene, CDR1 is MNHEY and CDR2 is SVGAGI. Trimming pared 0 bases from V and 1 base from J, leaving 7 bases between. This CDR3 contains 14 residues. CDR3 sequence: CASSYSHRSYEQYF. CDR3 nucleotide sequence: TGTGCCAGCAGTTACTCACACAGGTCCTACGAGCAGTACTTC.

This chain connects TRBV7-6 to TRBJ1-4, with 8 bases identical to TRBD1. The V segment lost 8 bases and the J segment 1 base; nucleotides outside the gene matches: 0. This CDR3 has 13 residues. Germline V gives CDR1 SGHVS, CDR2 FNYEAQ. Written as DNA, the CDR3 is TGTGCCAGCGGACAGGGAACTAATGAAAAACTGTTTTTT. Translation: CASGQGTNEKLFF.

This chain joins TRBV2 and TRBJ2-3; 16 nucleotides agree with TRBD2. V lost 5 bases to trimming and J lost 6 bases; unmatched junction nucleotides: 8. CDR1 and CDR2 from the germline V gene are SNHLY and FYNNEI. The CDR3 runs to 17 residues. In DNA form, the CDR3 reads TGTGCCAGCAGTCTCGGGACTAGCGGGGGGGCAGTTGATACGCAGTATTTT. Its translation: CASSLGTSGGAVDTQYF.

This chain's CDR3 is CASSPGQGVGGELFF. The CDR3 bases are TGCGCCAGCAGCCCTGGACAGGGGGTCGGCGGGGAGCTGTTTTTT. The chain carries TRBV5-1 and TRBJ2-2; 10 bases are shared with TRBD1. CDR3 length equals 15 residues. Germline CDR1 and CDR2: SGHRS and YFSETQ. The V segment lost 4 bases and the J segment 7 bases; nucleotides outside the gene matches: 7.

Here the CDR3 DNA reads TGTGCCAGCAGCCCAAATGGAGACGAGCAGTACTTC. Its protein is CASSPNGDEQYF. The chain carries TRBV6-5 and TRBJ2-7; no firm D call. V lost 6 bases and J lost 5, with 11 bases in between. The V gene's germline CDR1 is MNHEY and CDR2 SVGAGI. The CDR3 is made up of 12 amino acids.

The rearrangement links TRBV2 to TRBJ1-5, with 9 bases that match TRBD1. Germline V CDR1 and CDR2: SNHLY, FYNNEI. This CDR3 has 14 amino acids. The J segment lost 2 bases and the V segment lost 8 bases, leaving 4 bases of the junction unmatched. CDR3 in amino acids: CASAGTGRNQPQHF. The CDR3 DNA follows: TGTGCCAGCGCCGGGACAGGGCGCAATCAGCCCCAGCATTTT. Full variable domain (rest looked up from reference TRBV2 and TRBJ1-5): EPEVTQTPSHQVTQMGQEVILRCVPISNHLYFYWYRQILGQKVEFLVSFYNNEISEKSEIFDDQFSVERPDGSNFTLKIRSTKLEDSAMYFCASAGTGRNQPQHFGDGTRLSIL.

The V gene is TRBV4-2, the J gene TRBJ1-2; maybe TRBD1 (6 bases). This CDR3 region has 13 residues. The germline gives CDR1 LGHNA, CDR2 YNFKEQ. V lost 0 bases and J lost 4, with 6 bases in between. CDR3 nucleotides: TGTGCCAGCAGCCAAGAGACAGGCTATGGCTACACCTTC. Its protein is CASSQETGYGYTF.

V gene TRBV18 combines with J gene TRBJ1-1; no reliable D call. Trimming took off 3 bases at V and 0 bases at J, with 5 bases between the two ends. In germline, CDR1 is KGHSH, CDR2 LQKENI. This CDR3 has 13 residues. For the CDR3, the DNA is TGTGCCAGCTCACCTCCAATGAACACTGAAGCTTTCTTT. This sequence encodes CASSPPMNTEAFF.

The chain combines TRBV18 with TRBJ2-7, with D tentatively TRBD2 (6 bases). This CDR3 is 15 amino acids long. V was clipped by 4 bases and J by 3 bases, with 16 bases between them. Germline V gene lookup returns CDR1 KGHSH and CDR2 LQKENI. The CDR3 DNA reads as TGTGCCAGCTCACTTAGCGGAGCCGGGCTCTACGAGCAGTACTTC. Encoded protein: CASSLSGAGLYEQYF.

This clone was recorded once. V gene TRBV19 combines with J gene TRBJ2-7, with TRBD1 matching over 10 bases. Trimming took 2 bases from V and 2 from J; bases not matched to a gene: 6. The CDR3 is made up of 16 amino acids. Per germline, CDR1 LNHDA and CDR2 SQIVND (reference sequence). The CDR3 DNA sequence: TGTGCCAGTAGTATAATTCCGGGACAGGGGACCTACGAGCAGTACTTC. Amino acids: CASSIIPGQGTYEQYF.

This rearrangement joins TRBV30 to TRBJ1-5; 9 bases line up with TRBD1. Unmatched junction bases numbered 5, after V lost 3 bases and J lost 5 bases. CDR3 length: 14 amino acids. In germline, CDR1 is GTSNPN, CDR2 SVGIG (reference sequence). The CDR3 here is CAWSSGTGYQPQHF. The CDR3 DNA reads TGTGCCTGGAGCTCTGGGACAGGGTATCAGCCCCAGCATTTT.

The chain couples TRBV7-9 to TRBJ2-1; the D is unclear. Germline loops: CDR1 SEHNR, CDR2 FQNEAQ (reference sequence). There are 11 residues in the CDR3. V lost 5 bases, J lost 9 bases, and 8 bases lay in between. DNA of the CDR3: TGTGCCAGCAGCCCCAGGCTTGAGCAGTTCTTC. Its protein is CASSPRLEQFF.